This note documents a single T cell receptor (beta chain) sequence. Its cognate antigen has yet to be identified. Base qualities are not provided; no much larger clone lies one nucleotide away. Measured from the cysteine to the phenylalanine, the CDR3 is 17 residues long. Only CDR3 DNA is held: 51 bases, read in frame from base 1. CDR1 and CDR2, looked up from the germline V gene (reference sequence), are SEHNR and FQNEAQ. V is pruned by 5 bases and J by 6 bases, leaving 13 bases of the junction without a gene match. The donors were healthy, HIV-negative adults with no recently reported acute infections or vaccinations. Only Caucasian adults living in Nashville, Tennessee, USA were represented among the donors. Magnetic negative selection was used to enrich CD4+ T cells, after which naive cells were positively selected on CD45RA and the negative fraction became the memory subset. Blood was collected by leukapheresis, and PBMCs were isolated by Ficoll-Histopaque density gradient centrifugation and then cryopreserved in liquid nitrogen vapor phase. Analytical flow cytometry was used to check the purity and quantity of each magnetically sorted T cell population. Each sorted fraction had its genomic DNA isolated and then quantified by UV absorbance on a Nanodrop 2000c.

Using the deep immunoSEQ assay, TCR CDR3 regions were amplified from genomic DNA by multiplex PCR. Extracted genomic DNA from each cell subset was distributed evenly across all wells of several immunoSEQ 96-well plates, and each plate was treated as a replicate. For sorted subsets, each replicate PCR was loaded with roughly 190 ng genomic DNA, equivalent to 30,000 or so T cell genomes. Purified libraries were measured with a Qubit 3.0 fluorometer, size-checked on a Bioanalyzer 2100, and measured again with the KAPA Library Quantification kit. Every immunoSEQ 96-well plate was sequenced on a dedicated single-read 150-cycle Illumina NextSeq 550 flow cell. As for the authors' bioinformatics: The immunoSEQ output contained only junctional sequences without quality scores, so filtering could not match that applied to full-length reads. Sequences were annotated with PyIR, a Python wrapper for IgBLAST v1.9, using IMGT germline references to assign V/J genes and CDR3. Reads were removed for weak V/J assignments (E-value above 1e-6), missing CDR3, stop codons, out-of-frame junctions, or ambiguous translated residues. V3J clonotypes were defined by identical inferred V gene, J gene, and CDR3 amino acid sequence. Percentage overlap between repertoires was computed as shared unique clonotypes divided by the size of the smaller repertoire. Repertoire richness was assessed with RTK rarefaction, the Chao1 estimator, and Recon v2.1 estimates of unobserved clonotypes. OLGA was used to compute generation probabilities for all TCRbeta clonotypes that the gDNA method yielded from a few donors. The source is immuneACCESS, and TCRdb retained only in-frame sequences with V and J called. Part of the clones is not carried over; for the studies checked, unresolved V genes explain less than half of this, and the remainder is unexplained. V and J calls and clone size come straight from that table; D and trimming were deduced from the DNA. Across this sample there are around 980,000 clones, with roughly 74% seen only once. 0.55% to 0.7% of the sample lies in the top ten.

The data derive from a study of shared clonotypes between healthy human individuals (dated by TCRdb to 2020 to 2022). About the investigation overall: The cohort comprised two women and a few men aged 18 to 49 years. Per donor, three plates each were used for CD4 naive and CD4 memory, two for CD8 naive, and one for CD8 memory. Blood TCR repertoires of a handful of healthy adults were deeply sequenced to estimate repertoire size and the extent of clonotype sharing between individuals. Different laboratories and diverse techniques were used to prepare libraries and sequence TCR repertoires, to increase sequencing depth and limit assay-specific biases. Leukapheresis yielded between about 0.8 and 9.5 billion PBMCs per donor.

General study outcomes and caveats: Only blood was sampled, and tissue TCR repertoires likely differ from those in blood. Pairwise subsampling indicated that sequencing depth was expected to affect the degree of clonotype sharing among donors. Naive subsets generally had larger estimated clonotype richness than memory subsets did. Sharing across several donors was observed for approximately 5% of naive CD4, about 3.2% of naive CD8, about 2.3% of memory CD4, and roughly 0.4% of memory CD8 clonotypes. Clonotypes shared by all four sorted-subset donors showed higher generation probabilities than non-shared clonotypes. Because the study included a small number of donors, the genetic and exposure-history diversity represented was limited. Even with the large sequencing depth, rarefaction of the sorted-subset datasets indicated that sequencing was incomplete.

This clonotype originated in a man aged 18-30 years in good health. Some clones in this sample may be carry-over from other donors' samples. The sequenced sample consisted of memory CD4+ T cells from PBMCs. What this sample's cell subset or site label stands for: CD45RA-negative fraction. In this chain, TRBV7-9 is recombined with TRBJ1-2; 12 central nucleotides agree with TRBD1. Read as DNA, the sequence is TGTGCCAGCAGCGAGACCGGGACAGGGGGCGCAACCGATGGCTACACCTTC. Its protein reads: CASSETGTGGATDGYTF.